These 21 T cell receptor beta chains were all obtained from the same sample, sequenced in a study of shared clonotypes between healthy human individuals (dated by TCRdb to 2020 to 2022). Library construction relied on the immunoSEQ multiplex PCR assay. This is the immuneACCESS table as TCRdb keeps it, with only in-frame sequences that have V and J called. A part of the clones is gone; compared with another copy, unresolved V genes explain less than half, and the rest is unexplained. Here the sample has some 1,900,000 clones; about 95% occur a single time. Together, the top ten hold more than 0.95% of the sample. CD8 naive samples consisted of CD45RO-negative cells that were positively selected for CCR7, yielding a CD45RA+CCR7+ population without TemRA cells. Input material: naive CD8+ T cells sorted from blood. Interpreted using the paper, the cell subset or site label stands for: CD45RA+CCR7+. The receptors were sampled from a man between 18 and 29 years old in good health.

This chain joins TRBV19 and TRBJ2-1; D gene ambiguous. Trimming pared 6 bases from V and 10 bases from J, leaving 10 bases between. Looked up from germline, CDR1 is LNHDA and CDR2 is SQIVND (reference sequence). This CDR3 has 11 amino acids. CDR3 sequence reads: CASRLHSEQFF. CDR3 in DNA: TGTGCCAGTAGGCTCCACAGCGAGCAGTTCTTC.

This chain links TRBV11-2 with TRBJ2-3; D ambiguous. Germline V lookup: CDR1 SGHAT, CDR2 FQNNGV. This CDR3 has 13 amino acids. V was pared by 2 bases and J by 2 bases, with 5 bases between. CDR3 bases: TGTGCCAGCAGCTTAATGGTCACAGATACGCAGTATTTT. Translation: CASSLMVTDTQYF.

For the CDR3, the DNA is TGTGCCAGCAGTCTAGTGGCAGGTCGGATCCCAAATCAGCCCCAGCATTTT. Translation gives CASSLVAGRIPNQPQHF. V and J are TRBV27 and TRBJ1-5; D unresolved. V was shortened by 5 bases and J by 4 bases, with 21 bases between the two germline ends. Germline V lookup: CDR1 MNHEY, CDR2 SMNVEV (reference sequence). CDR3 length: 17 amino acids.

The genes are TRBV7-9 and TRBJ2-2; TRBD2 agrees at 9 bases. The CDR3 extends over 18 amino acids. The junction had 11 bases not matched to a gene; V was cut back by 6 bases and J by 0 bases. CDR1 and CDR2 (germline): SEHNR, FQNEAQ (reference sequence). CDR3 bases: TGTGCCAGCAGAATAGCGGGAGAAAGTCTATCGAACACCGGGGAGCTGTTTTTT. Translating it yields CASRIAGESLSNTGELFF.

The rearrangement uses TRBV7-8 and TRBJ2-7; TRBD1 matches 7 bases. After removal of 1 base from V and 3 bases from J, the junction contained 9 bases not matched to a gene. Per germline, CDR1 SGHVS and CDR2 FQNEAQ. The CDR3 loop spans 16 amino acids. CDR3 sequence reads: CASSLESRGGLYEQYF. The CDR3 nucleotides read TGTGCCAGCAGCTTAGAATCCAGAGGGGGCCTCTACGAGCAGTACTTC. Together with reference TRBV7-8 and TRBJ2-7, the CDR3 gives the full variable domain: GAGVSQSPRYKVAKRGQDVALRCDPISGHVSLFWYQQALGQGPEFLTYFQNEAQLDKSGLPSDRFFAERPEGSVSTLKIQRTQQEDSAVYLCASSLESRGGLYEQYFGPGTRLTVT.

This sequence joins TRBV19 and TRBJ2-3; D is ambiguous. This CDR3 is 10 amino acids long. Germline V gene lookup returns CDR1 LNHDA and CDR2 SQIVND (reference sequence). The V end was cut by 8 bases, the J end by 6 bases, with 6 bases between. The CDR3 is CASWDDTQYF. The CDR3 DNA reads TGTGCCAGTTGGGATGATACGCAGTATTTT. Variable domain in full (rest from reference TRBV19 and TRBJ2-3): DGGITQSPKYLFRKEGQNVTLSCEQNLNHDAMYWYRQDPGQGLRLIYYSQIVNDFQKGDIAEGYSVSREKKESFPLTVTSAQKNPTAFYLCASWDDTQYFGPGTRLTVL.

This clone was counted a single time. This rearrangement joins TRBV6-1 to TRBJ2-2; 8 bases align to TRBD1. Trimming removed 4 bases from V and 1 base from J; junction bases left unmatched: 5. Germline CDR1 and CDR2: MNHNS and SASEGT. The CDR3 extends over 16 amino acids. CDR3 sequence reads: CASSVIGQGNTGELFF. As DNA, the CDR3 is TGTGCCAGCAGTGTAATCGGACAGGGGAACACCGGGGAGCTGTTTTTT.

This clone appeared a single time. The rearrangement uses TRBV7-9 and TRBJ2-5; 8 positions match TRBD1. V lost 2 bases and J lost 1; bases outside the gene matches: 3. The CDR3 consists of 15 residues. Per germline, CDR1 SEHNR and CDR2 FQNEAQ (reference sequence). CDR3 residues: CASSLPQGVQETQYF. CDR3 nucleotides: TGTGCCAGCAGCTTACCACAGGGGGTCCAAGAGACCCAGTACTTC. The variable domain in full, with the rest retrieved from reference TRBV7-9 and TRBJ2-5, is DTGVSQNPRHKITKRGQNVTFRCDPISEHNRLYWYRQTLGQGPEFLTYFQNEAQLEKSRLLSDRFSAERPKGSFSTLEIQRTEQGDSAMYLCASSLPQGVQETQYFGPGTRLLVL.

The rearrangement links TRBV13 to TRBJ2-1; D possibly corresponds to TRBD1 (5 bases). The V and J ends lost 5 bases and 10 bases respectively, with 15 bases between them. CDR3 length: 13 residues. Looked up from germline, CDR1 is PRHDT and CDR2 is FYEKMQ (reference sequence). The CDR3 loop is CASSGGQGWEQFF. In DNA form, the CDR3 reads TGTGCCAGCAGCGGCGGCCAGGGATGGGAGCAGTTCTTC.

The chain links TRBV9 to TRBJ1-2; D unclear. CDR3 length equals 16 residues. Germline CDR1 is SGDLS and CDR2 is YYNGEE. Trimming pared 0 bases from V and 3 bases from J, leaving 15 bases between. The CDR3 region is CASSVDWGFGDYGYTF. The CDR3 nucleotides are TGTGCCAGCAGCGTAGATTGGGGTTTTGGGGACTATGGCTACACCTTC.

V gene TRBV16 combines with J gene TRBJ1-1, with D perhaps TRBD1 (6 bases). Trimming cost V 3 bases and J 3 bases, with 11 bases left between them. Germline V gives CDR1 KGHSY, CDR2 FQNENV. This CDR3 contains 14 residues. The CDR3 DNA reads TGTGCCAGCAGCCATCCGGGGGCGGACACTGAAGCTTTCTTT. The encoded protein is CASSHPGADTEAFF.

The chain recombines TRBV7-9 with TRBJ2-5; TRBD2 matches at 9 bases. Germline lookup yields CDR1 SEHNR and CDR2 FQNEAQ (reference sequence). V shed 1 base and J 4 bases; nucleotides not matched to a gene: 10. The CDR3 totals 17 residues. The CDR3 DNA reads TGTGCCAGCAGCTTAGAATGGGGAGCGGGGGGCCGAGAGACCCAGTACTTC. This translates into CASSLEWGAGGRETQYF.

The genes are TRBV7-6 and TRBJ2-7; D may be TRBD1 (6 bases). CDR1 and CDR2 from the germline V gene are SGHVS and FNYEAQ. Trimming pared 5 bases from V and 5 bases from J, leaving 10 bases between. The CDR3 spans 12 residues. CDR3 amino acids: CASSRDNHEQYF. In DNA, the CDR3 is TGTGCCAGCAGCCGGGACAACCACGAGCAGTACTTC.

The chain uses TRBV28 and TRBJ1-1; D not resolved. The germline V gene encodes CDR1 MDHEN and CDR2 SYDVKM. Trimming left V 2 bases short and J 5 bases short, with 15 bases between. There are 15 residues in the CDR3. The CDR3 protein is CASSLIDGIETEAFF. CDR3 sequence (DNA): TGTGCCAGCAGTTTAATCGACGGGATAGAGACTGAAGCTTTCTTT.

The chain is built from TRBV28 and TRBJ2-7; 7 bases agree with TRBD2. The J segment lost 0 bases and the V segment lost 2 bases, leaving 7 bases of the junction unmatched. The CDR3 is 16 amino acids. The germline V gene has CDR1 MDHEN and CDR2 SYDVKM. The CDR3 sequence: CASSLRRGVSSYEQYF. CDR3 coding DNA: TGTGCCAGCAGTTTACGTCGGGGGGTTAGCTCCTACGAGCAGTACTTC.

The CDR3 DNA reads TGCGCCAGCAGCCAAGATGCAGGGGATCTAATGAACACTGAAGCTTTCTTT. Translating gives CASSQDAGDLMNTEAFF. The V call is TRBV4-1, the J call TRBJ1-1, with TRBD1 as a possible D gene (6 bases). CDR3 size: 17 residues. V shed 0 bases and J shed 0 bases, with 14 bases lying between them. Germline V gives CDR1 MGHRA, CDR2 YSYEKL.

The chain has TRBV9 and TRBJ2-1, with 7 bases matching TRBD2. CDR3 size: 14 residues. The V gene's germline CDR1 is SGDLS and CDR2 YYNGEE. The V and J ends lost 0 bases and 8 bases, in that order; junction bases with no gene match: 5. This chain's CDR3 is CASSVADGLDEQFF. The CDR3, as DNA: TGTGCCAGCAGCGTAGCAGATGGACTAGATGAGCAGTTCTTC.

V is TRBV27 and J is TRBJ2-7, with 7 bases lining up with TRBD1. J was trimmed by 9 bases and V by 3 bases; bases with no gene match: 17. The germline gives CDR1 MNHEY, CDR2 SMNVEV (reference sequence). CDR3 length: 16 amino acids. The CDR3 loop is CASSFSSGQAPFGQYF. The CDR3 nucleotides read TGTGCCAGCAGTTTCTCAAGTGGACAGGCCCCCTTTGGGCAGTACTTC.

The chain is built from TRBV4-1 and TRBJ2-1; TRBD2 matches at 9 bases. The V gene's germline CDR1 is MGHRA and CDR2 YSYEKL. The CDR3 is 15 residues long. With V trimmed by 3 bases and J by 5 bases, 5 bases remained unmatched. CDR3 DNA: TGCGCCAGCAGCCATAGACTAGCGGTCGACAATGAGCAGTTCTTC. Its protein product is CASSHRLAVDNEQFF.

For the CDR3, the DNA is TGTGCCAGCAGCCCGCGACCGAGCTGGGACAATGAGCAGTTCTTC. This gives the protein CASSPRPSWDNEQFF. The chain uses TRBV9 and TRBJ2-1; D not certain. The CDR3 is 15 amino acids. Germline CDR1 reads SGDLS; CDR2 reads YYNGEE. The V gene lost 4 bases and the J gene lost 5 bases, with 16 bases spanning the gap.

This clone has a handful of counts. The V and J genes are TRBV2 and TRBJ1-2; D remains ambiguous. The V gene's germline CDR1 is SNHLY and CDR2 FYNNEI. The CDR3 is made up of 11 amino acids. Trimming pared 5 bases from V and 6 bases from J, leaving 7 bases between. CDR3 sequence (DNA): TGTGCCAGCAGTCTAATCGATGGCTACACCTTC. Residues: CASSLIDGYTF.